These 16 T cell receptor beta chains were sequenced from one sample in a study of cytotoxic CD8 clonotypes in ibrutinib-treated CLL. Sequenced by immunoSEQ multiplex PCR; TCRdb stores in-frame clones only, minus some. The table lists some 290,000 clones, about 80% of them singletons. The input for sequencing was PBMCs, taken before ibrutinib treatment. These TCRs come from a human donor with chronic lymphocytic leukemia.

The chain couples TRBV2 to TRBJ2-7; D is unclear. Trimming stripped 7 bases from V and 5 bases from J, with 9 bases between. CDR1 and CDR2 from the germline V gene are SNHLY and FYNNEI. This CDR3 region has 11 residues. The CDR3 here is CASIARNEQYF. CDR3 in DNA: TGTGCCAGCATAGCAAGGAACGAGCAGTACTTC.

This chain uses TRBV7-9 with TRBJ2-7; 8 bases are shared with TRBD1. The V gene's germline CDR1 is SEHNR and CDR2 FQNEAQ (reference sequence). V lost 0 bases, J lost 0 bases, and 10 bases stayed unmatched. The CDR3 is made up of 18 amino acids. CDR3 nucleotide sequence: TGTGCCAGCAGCTTAGCGGTCGGGCCAGGGGGCATCTCCTACGAGCAGTACTTC. This codes for CASSLAVGPGGISYEQYF.

The rearrangement joins TRBV10-3 to TRBJ2-3, with 7 nucleotides matching TRBD2. Trimming removed 10 bases from V and 4 bases from J; junction bases left unmatched: 11. CDR3 length: 14 residues. CDR1 is ENHRY and CDR2 is SYGVKD in the germline V gene. CDR3 amino acids: CATSRGRDSDTQYF. For the CDR3, the DNA is TGTGCCACATCTCGCGGGAGAGACTCAGATACGCAGTATTTT.

V gene TRBV5-1 combines with J gene TRBJ2-1; 14 positions agree with TRBD2. Germline trimming cut 0 bases from V and 0 bases from J; bases unmatched to any gene: 5. The CDR3 runs to 19 residues. Germline V lookup: CDR1 SGHRS, CDR2 YFSETQ. CDR3: CASSLGLAGGKSSYNEQFF. The CDR3 DNA follows: TGCGCCAGCAGCTTGGGACTAGCGGGAGGGAAGAGCTCCTACAATGAGCAGTTCTTC.

The chain combines TRBV10-3 with TRBJ2-5, with 8 bases lining up with TRBD1. This CDR3 has 14 amino acids. Germline trimming cut 6 bases from V and 4 bases from J; bases unmatched to any gene: 7. Per germline, CDR1 ENHRY and CDR2 SYGVKD. For the CDR3, the DNA is TGTGCCATCAGCGTGACAGGGGACCGAGAGACCCAGTACTTC. It yields the protein CAISVTGDRETQYF.

V is TRBV10-3 and J is TRBJ2-5, with a tentative D call TRBD1 (5 bases). Germline values: CDR1 ENHRY, CDR2 SYGVKD. Trimming removed 0 bases at V and 4 bases at J, with 12 bases between. The CDR3 extends over 15 amino acids. This CDR3 is CAISESTQGVETQYF. CDR3 bases: TGTGCCATCAGTGAGTCGACTCAGGGCGTAGAGACCCAGTACTTC.

The V and J genes are TRBV11-2 and TRBJ2-5, with no clear D. CDR1 is SGHAT, CDR2 FQNNGV, per germline. V was clipped by 3 bases and J by 2 bases, with 7 bases between them. This CDR3 contains 13 residues. CDR3 DNA: TGTGCCAGCAGCTTTCCAGAACAAGAGACCCAGTACTTC. This sequence encodes CASSFPEQETQYF.

The chain couples TRBV29-1 to TRBJ1-1; D unresolved. The germline V gene encodes CDR1 SQVTM and CDR2 ANQGSEA. Between the trimmed V and J ends, which lost 6 bases and 1 base, there was a span of 3 bases. This CDR3 region has 10 residues. The CDR3 spells CSVRNTEAFF. CDR3 DNA: TGCAGCGTACGGAACACTGAAGCTTTCTTT.

V and J are TRBV18 and TRBJ2-5; D is possibly TRBD2 (6 bases). V was pared by 8 bases and J by 2 bases, with 24 bases between. Germline V CDR1 and CDR2: KGHSH, LQKENI. This CDR3 comprises 17 residues. For the CDR3, the DNA is TGTGCCAGCGAACCTACATCGGGGGAGGCCCCTCAAGAGACCCAGTACTTC. It encodes CASEPTSGEAPQETQYF.

In this sample, this clone turned up a few times. The rearrangement links TRBV4-1 to TRBJ1-5; TRBD1 aligns across 8 bases. Trimming took 1 base from V and 7 from J; bases not matched to a gene: 6. Germline values: CDR1 MGHRA, CDR2 YSYEKL. CDR3 length equals 15 residues. Here the CDR3 reads CASSQAGQGEQPQHF. CDR3 sequence (DNA): TGCGCCAGCAGCCAAGCCGGACAGGGTGAGCAGCCCCAGCATTTT.

This clone was seen a handful of times. V and J are TRBV12-5 and TRBJ2-1, with unresolved D. Trimming removed 3 bases from V and 0 bases from J, with 9 bases in between. This CDR3 has 15 residues. CDR1 and CDR2 from the germline V gene are LGHNT and FRNRAP. CDR3 DNA: TGTGCTAGTGGTTTCGGCTACCGCTCCTACAATGAGCAGTTCTTC. Translating it yields CASGFGYRSYNEQFF.

V is TRBV11-3 and J is TRBJ2-1; 11 bases line up with TRBD2. Trimming removed 5 bases from V and 6 bases from J; junction bases left unmatched: 6. Germline-derived CDR1 and CDR2 are SGHNT and YENEEA. This CDR3 has 15 amino acids. The DNA for the CDR3 is TGTGCCAGCAGCGTAGCGGGAGGGCTCTCCAATGAGCAGTTCTTC. Translated: CASSVAGGLSNEQFF.

This chain links TRBV19 with TRBJ2-4, with D tentatively TRBD1 (6 bases). V lost 7 bases, J lost 4 bases, and 17 bases lay in between. Germline CDR1 LNHDA, CDR2 SQIVND (reference sequence). The CDR3 is 15 residues long. The CDR3 sequence: CASMPRAGDKNIQYF. The CDR3 region has the DNA TGTGCCAGTATGCCTCGGGCAGGGGATAAAAACATTCAGTACTTC. Supplemented by reference TRBV19 and TRBJ2-4, the full variable domain reads DGGITQSPKYLFRKEGQNVTLSCEQNLNHDAMYWYRQDPGQGLRLIYYSQIVNDFQKGDIAEGYSVSREKKESFPLTVTSAQKNPTAFYLCASMPRAGDKNIQYFGAGTRLSVL.

Notes on this clone: One end of the junction varies from germline; a read error may be responsible. The V gene is TRBV9, the J gene TRBJ1-2; no reliable D call. CDR1 and CDR2 (germline): SGDLS, YYNGEE. The CDR3 runs to 13 residues. The CDR3 DNA reads TGTGCCAGCAGAGAAACGGCCGGGAAGAGTTGCGCCTTC. It yields the protein CASRETAGKSCAF.

This chain connects TRBV20-1 to TRBJ1-2; D is uncertain. This CDR3 comprises 8 residues. Germline V gives CDR1 DFQATT, CDR2 SNEGSKA (reference sequence). The V and J ends lost 1 base and 14 bases respectively, with 5 bases between them. The CDR3 loop is CSARGSTF. The CDR3 nucleotides are TGCAGTGCTAGAGGTAGTACCTTC.

With respect to this clone: The same CDR3 can be traced to other DNA sequences in this sample. This chain uses TRBV6-1 with TRBJ2-7; a possible D gene is TRBD1 (6 bases). Trimming removed 6 bases from V and 1 base from J, with 13 bases in between. Germline V gene data show CDR1 as MNHNS and CDR2 as SASEGT. This CDR3 comprises 14 residues. CDR3: CASSIRDTSYEQYF. In DNA, the CDR3 is TGTGCCAGCAGCATCCGGGACACATCCTACGAGCAGTACTTC.